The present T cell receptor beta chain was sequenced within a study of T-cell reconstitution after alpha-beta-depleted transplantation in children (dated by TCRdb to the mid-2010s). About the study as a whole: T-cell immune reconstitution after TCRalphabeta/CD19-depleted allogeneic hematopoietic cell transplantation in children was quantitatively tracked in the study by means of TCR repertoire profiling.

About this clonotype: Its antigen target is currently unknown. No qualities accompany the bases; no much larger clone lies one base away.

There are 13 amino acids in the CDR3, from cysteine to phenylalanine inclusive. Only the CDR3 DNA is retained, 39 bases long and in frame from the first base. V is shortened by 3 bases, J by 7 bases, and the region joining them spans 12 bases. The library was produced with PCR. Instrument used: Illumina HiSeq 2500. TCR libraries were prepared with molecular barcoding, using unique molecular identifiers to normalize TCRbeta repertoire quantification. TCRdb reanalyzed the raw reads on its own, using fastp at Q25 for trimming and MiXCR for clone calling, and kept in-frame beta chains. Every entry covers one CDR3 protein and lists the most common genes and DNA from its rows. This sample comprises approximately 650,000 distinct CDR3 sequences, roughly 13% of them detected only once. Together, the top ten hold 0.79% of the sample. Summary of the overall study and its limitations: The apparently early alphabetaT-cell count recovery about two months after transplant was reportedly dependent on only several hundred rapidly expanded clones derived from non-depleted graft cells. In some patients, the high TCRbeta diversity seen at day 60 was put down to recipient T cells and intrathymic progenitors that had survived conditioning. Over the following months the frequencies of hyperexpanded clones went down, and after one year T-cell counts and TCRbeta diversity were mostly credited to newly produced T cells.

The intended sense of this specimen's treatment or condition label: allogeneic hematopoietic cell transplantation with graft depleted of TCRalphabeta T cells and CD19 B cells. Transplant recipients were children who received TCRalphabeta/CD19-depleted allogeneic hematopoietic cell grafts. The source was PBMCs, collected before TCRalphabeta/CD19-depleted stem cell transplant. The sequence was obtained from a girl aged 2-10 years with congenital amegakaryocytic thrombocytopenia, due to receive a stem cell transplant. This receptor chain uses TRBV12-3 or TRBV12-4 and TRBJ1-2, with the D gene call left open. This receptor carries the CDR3 CASSFEPRGGYTF. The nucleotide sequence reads TGTGCCAGCAGTTTCGAGCCTCGCGGTGGCTACACCTTC.